The following is a T cell receptor beta chain sequence with its context. This record comes from a study of blood T cell repertoires in COVID-19. Study summary: There were acute and convalescent COVID-19 samples, and they came from the United States, Italy and Spain. In each case, the material was cDNA or gDNA derived from T cells, B-cell-depleted T cells, or PBMCs.

The V end lost 4 bases, the J end lost 0 bases, and 13 bases lay between the germline ends. The CDR3 runs to 16 residues. The germline gives CDR1 MNHEY, CDR2 SMNVEV (reference sequence). In the original processing: Estimated nucleated cell counts came from reference gene primer amplification. Assay: immunoSEQ multiplex PCR; the TCRdb copy retains only in-frame clones and omits some. The V and J calls and clone size were taken over from that table, and D and trimming were inferred from the DNA. The sample includes roughly 120,000 clones, roughly 83% seen only once; the top ten take approximately 18%. The sample was peripheral blood. The sequence was collected from a woman in her fifties or sixties with acute or convalescent COVID-19. V usage is TRBV27 and J usage is TRBJ2-1; D call uncertain. CDR3 region: CASSSSSTSSYNEQFF. Here the CDR3 DNA reads TGTGCCAGCAGTTCCTCTTCTACGAGCTCCTACAATGAGCAGTTCTTC.